These T cell receptor beta chains were read from a single sample in a study of blood T cell repertoires in COVID-19. Assay used: immunoSEQ multiplex PCR; TCRdb lists only in-frame clones, some missing. The table shows some 74,000 clones, with roughly three quarters occurring only once. Sequenced: peripheral blood. These receptors came from a woman between 50 and 59 years old with acute or convalescent COVID-19. Both conserved end residues are part of each CDR3. The D gene is left open where the match is weak. A clone size is listed for some rows: how often the clone was seen (once, few, many), or a class if it is expanded.

abundance	v_gene	j_gene	d_gene	CDR3nt	CDR3aa
NA	TRBV19	TRBJ2-5	TRBD2	TGTGCCAGTAGTGCGAAGAGGACTAGCGGGGGCCAAGAGACCCAGTACTTC	CASSAKRTSGGQETQYF
NA	TRBV4-2	TRBJ2-7	TRBD2	TGTGCCAGCAGCCAACTCGGACTAGCGGGTTCCTACGAGCAGTACTTC	CASSQLGLAGSYEQYF
NA	TRBV4-2	TRBJ2-5	NA	TGTGCCAGCAGCCAAGAAGTCAGGGAAAGGACCCAGTACTTC	CASSQEVRERTQYF
NA	TRBV6-6	TRBJ1-1	TRBD1	TGTGCCAGCAGGGCACCCTCGACAGGGATGAACACTGAAGCTTTCTTT	CASRAPSTGMNTEAFF
medium-sized	TRBV30	TRBJ2-3	NA	TGTGCCTGGAGTGGGGACTCCTTCGAGACAGATACGCAGTATTTT	CAWSGDSFETDTQYF
NA	TRBV30	TRBJ1-6	NA	TGTGCCTGGAATACGTTAGCCGGATCACCCCTCCACTTT	CAWNTLAGSPLHF
once	TRBV7-2	TRBJ2-7	NA	TGTGCCAGCAGCCCAGTGGGGGGAACAGTACTCGAGCAGTACTTC	CASSPVGGTVLEQYF
NA	TRBV6-5	TRBJ1-1	NA	TGTGCCAGCAGTTACGGACTTAGGGACACTGAAGCTTTCTTT	CASSYGLRDTEAFF
NA	TRBV19	TRBJ2-5	TRBD1	TGTGCCAGTAGACTCCGGGACAGGGCCCAAGAGACCCAGTACTTC	CASRLRDRAQETQYF
NA	TRBV6-6	TRBJ1-5	NA	TGTGCCAGCAGCCCGACCCTTGGACAGCTGAATCAGCCCCAGCATTTT	CASSPTLGQLNQPQHF
NA	TRBV7-2	TRBJ2-3	TRBD2	TGTGCCAGCAGCCCTACTCTAAAGACTAGCGGCAGACGCACAGATACGCAGTATTTT	CASSPTLKTSGRRTDTQYF
NA	TRBV2	TRBJ2-7	NA	TGTGCCAGCACCGTTGCAGCCTACGAGCAGTACTTC	CASTVAAYEQYF
few	TRBV6-1	TRBJ1-2	TRBD1	TGTGCCAGCAGTGAACCTCTTTGGGGACAGAAGAGCTATGGCTACACCTTC	CASSEPLWGQKSYGYTF
NA	TRBV2	TRBJ2-2	TRBD2	TGTGCCAGCAGAAGCGGGAGCTCCGGGGAGCTGTTTTTT	CASRSGSSGELFF
NA	TRBV6-5	TRBJ1-5	TRBD1	TGTGCCAGCAGTAGGGGACAGGGGGGATATCAGCCCCAGCATTTT	CASSRGQGGYQPQHF
few	TRBV2	TRBJ1-2	NA	TGTGCCCTCGCGGGGTCGAGCTATGGCTACACCTTC	CALAGSSYGYTF
NA	TRBV5-5	TRBJ1-1	NA	TGTGCCAGCAGCTTTCAGGGGATGACTGAAGCTTTCTTT	CASSFQGMTEAFF
NA	TRBV5-4	TRBJ1-3	TRBD1	TGTGCCAGCAGCCCCTCACAGGGGGCATTTGGAAACACCATATATTTT	CASSPSQGAFGNTIYF
few	TRBV7-2	TRBJ1-2	NA	TGTGCCAGCAGCTACCGGGCCGCGGGTGGCTACACCTTC	CASSYRAAGGYTF
NA	TRBV11-3	TRBJ1-4	NA	TGTGCCAGCAGCCACAGACAGGCTCGGCGACCTAATGAAAAACTGTTTTTT	CASSHRQARRPNEKLFF
once	TRBV30	TRBJ2-5	TRBD2	TGTGCCTGGAGTGTCACTAGCGGGGCTCAGTACTTC	CAWSVTSGAQYF
NA	TRBV30	TRBJ2-7	NA	TGTGCCTGGAGTCAGACGGGGTGGGAGCAGTACTTC	CAWSQTGWEQYF
NA	TRBV6-4	TRBJ2-6	NA	TGTGCCAGCACTACTCGCGCCGGGGCCAACGTCCTGACTTTC	CASTTRAGANVLTF
NA	TRBV2	TRBJ2-2	NA	TGTGCCAGCAGCGACCTCACCGGGGTCCTCGGAACCGGGGAGCTGTTTTTT	CASSDLTGVLGTGELFF
NA	TRBV28	TRBJ1-4	NA	TGTGCCAGCAGTTTAACGGGGGCAACTAATGAAAAACTGTTTTTT	CASSLTGATNEKLFF
NA	TRBV2	TRBJ1-1	NA	TGTGCCAGCAGTGCCCAACAGAGGAACACTGAAGCTTTCTTT	CASSAQQRNTEAFF
NA	TRBV10-3	TRBJ1-6	TRBD1	TGTGCCATCAGTTCCTCAGGGGGGAATTCACCCCTCCACTTT	CAISSSGGNSPLHF
NA	TRBV27	TRBJ2-1	TRBD2	TGTGCCAGCAGCTCCGGACTAGCGGCCTCCTACAATGAGCAGTTCTTC	CASSSGLAASYNEQFF
medium-sized	TRBV14	TRBJ2-1	NA	TGTGCCAGCAGCCAATCGGGACTGGCCGCTGCCTACAATGAGCAGTTCTTC	CASSQSGLAAAYNEQFF
NA	TRBV18	TRBJ2-7	TRBD1	TGTGCCAGCTCACCTCGTACAGGGGGCCCCTACGAGCAGTACTTC	CASSPRTGGPYEQYF
NA	TRBV19	TRBJ1-5	NA	TGTGCCAGTAGCACGAGCTTTAATAGCAATCAGCCCCAGCATTTT	CASSTSFNSNQPQHF
NA	TRBV29-1	TRBJ2-7	TRBD1	TGCAGCGTTGGGCCGCAGGGGGCGTATGAGCAGTACTTC	CSVGPQGAYEQYF
NA	TRBV5-1	TRBJ2-5	TRBD2	TGCGCCAGCAGCTTGGCGAATAGCGGGAGGGGAGAGACCCAGTACTTC	CASSLANSGRGETQYF
NA	TRBV7-3	TRBJ2-1	NA	TGTGCCAGCAGCTTAACCCTTGGCGGCTACAATGAGCAGTTCTTC	CASSLTLGGYNEQFF
few	TRBV5-6	TRBJ1-4	TRBD1	TGTGCCAGCAGCTTGGGACAGGGTGAAAAACTGTTTTTT	CASSLGQGEKLFF
NA	TRBV12-3/TRBV12-4	TRBJ1-2	NA	TGTGCCACCGGGCTGGGGGGGAACTATGGCTACACCTTC	CATGLGGNYGYTF
few	TRBV27	TRBJ1-1	NA	TGTGCCAGCAGACCCCCGACAGGGAACACTGAAGCTTTCTTT	CASRPPTGNTEAFF